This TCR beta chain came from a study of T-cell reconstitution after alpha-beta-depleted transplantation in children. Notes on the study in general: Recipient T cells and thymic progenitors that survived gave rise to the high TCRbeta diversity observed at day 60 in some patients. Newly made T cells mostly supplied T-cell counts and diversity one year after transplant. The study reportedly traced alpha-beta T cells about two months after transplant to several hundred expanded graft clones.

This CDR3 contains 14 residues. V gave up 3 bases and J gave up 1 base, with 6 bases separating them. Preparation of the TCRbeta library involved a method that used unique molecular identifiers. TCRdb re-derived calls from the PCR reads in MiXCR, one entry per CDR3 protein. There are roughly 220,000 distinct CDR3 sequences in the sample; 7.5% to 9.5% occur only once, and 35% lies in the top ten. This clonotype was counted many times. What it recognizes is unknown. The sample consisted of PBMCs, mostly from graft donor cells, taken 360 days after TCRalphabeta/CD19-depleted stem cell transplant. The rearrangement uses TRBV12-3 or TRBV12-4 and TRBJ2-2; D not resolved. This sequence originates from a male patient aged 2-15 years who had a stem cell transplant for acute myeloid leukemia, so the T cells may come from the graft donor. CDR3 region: CASSFAENTGELFF. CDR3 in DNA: TGTGCCAGCAGTTTTGCAGAGAACACCGGGGAGCTGTTTTTT.